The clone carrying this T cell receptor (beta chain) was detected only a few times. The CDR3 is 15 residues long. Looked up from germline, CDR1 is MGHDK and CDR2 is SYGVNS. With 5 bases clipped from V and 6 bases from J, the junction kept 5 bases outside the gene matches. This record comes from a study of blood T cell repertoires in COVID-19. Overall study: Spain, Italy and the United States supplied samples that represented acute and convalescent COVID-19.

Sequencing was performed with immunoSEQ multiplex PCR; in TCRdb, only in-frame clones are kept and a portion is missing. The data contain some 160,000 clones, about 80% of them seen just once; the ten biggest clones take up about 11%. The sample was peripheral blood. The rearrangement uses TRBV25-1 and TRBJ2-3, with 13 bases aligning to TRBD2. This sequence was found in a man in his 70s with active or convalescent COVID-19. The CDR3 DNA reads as TGTGCCAGCAGTAAACTAGCGGGAGGGACGGATACGCAGTATTTT. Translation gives CASSKLAGGTDTQYF.